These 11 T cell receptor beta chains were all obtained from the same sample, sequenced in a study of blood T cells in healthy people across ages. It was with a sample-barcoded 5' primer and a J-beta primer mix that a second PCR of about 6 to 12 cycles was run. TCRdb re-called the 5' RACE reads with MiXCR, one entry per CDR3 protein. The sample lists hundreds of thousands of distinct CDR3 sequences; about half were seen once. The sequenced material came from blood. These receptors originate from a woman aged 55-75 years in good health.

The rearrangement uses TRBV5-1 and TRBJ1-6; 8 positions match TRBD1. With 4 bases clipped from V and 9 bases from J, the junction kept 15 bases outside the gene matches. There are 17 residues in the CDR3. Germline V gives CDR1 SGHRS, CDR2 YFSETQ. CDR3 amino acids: CASSERPTGVKSSPLHF. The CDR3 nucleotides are TGCGCCAGCAGCGAAAGACCGACAGGGGTAAAAAGTTCACCCCTCCACTTT.

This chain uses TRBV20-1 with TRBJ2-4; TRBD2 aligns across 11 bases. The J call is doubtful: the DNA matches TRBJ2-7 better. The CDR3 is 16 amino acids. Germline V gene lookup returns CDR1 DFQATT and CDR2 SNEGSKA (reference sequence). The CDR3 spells CSARVLLAGAFNEQYF. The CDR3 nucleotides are TGCAGTGCTAGAGTCCTACTAGCGGGAGCTTTTAACGAGCAGTACTTC.

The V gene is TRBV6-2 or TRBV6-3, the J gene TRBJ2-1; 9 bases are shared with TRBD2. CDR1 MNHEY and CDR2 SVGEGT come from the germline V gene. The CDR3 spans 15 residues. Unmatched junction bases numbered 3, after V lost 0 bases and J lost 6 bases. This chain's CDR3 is CASSYSGGRANEQFF. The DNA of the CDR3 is TGTGCCAGCAGTTACTCTGGCGGGAGGGCCAATGAGCAGTTCTTC.

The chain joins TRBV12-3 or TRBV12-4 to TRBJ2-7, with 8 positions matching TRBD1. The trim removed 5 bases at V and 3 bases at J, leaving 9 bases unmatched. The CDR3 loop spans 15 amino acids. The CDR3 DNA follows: TGTGCCAGCAGTGGCCGGGACAGGCACTACTACGAGCAGTACTTC. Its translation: CASSGRDRHYYEQYF.

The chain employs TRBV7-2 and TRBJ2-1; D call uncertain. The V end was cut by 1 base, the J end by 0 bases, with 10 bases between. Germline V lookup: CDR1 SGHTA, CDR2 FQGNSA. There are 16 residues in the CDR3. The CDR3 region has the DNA TGTGCCAGCAGCTTAGATCTACTGAGCTCCTACAATGAGCAGTTCTTC. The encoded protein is CASSLDLLSSYNEQFF.

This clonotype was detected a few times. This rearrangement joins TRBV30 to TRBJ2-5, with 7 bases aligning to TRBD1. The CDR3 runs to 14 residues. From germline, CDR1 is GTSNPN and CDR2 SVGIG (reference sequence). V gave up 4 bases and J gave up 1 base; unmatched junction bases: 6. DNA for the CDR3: TGTGCCTGGAAGGAGACAGGGCTCCAAGAGACCCAGTACTTC. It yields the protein CAWKETGLQETQYF.

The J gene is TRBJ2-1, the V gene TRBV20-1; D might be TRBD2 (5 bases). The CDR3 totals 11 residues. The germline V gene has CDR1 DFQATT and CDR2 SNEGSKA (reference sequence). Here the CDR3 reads CSSRAWSEQFF. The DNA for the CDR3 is TGCTCTAGCCGAGCTTGGAGTGAGCAGTTCTTC.

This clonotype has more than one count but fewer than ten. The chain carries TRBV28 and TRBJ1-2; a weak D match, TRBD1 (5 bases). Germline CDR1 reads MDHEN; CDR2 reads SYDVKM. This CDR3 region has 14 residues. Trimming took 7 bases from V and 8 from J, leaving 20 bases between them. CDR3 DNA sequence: TGTGCCAGCACCATCACCCGGGGGGTGAGCGGCTACACCTTC. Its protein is CASTITRGVSGYTF.

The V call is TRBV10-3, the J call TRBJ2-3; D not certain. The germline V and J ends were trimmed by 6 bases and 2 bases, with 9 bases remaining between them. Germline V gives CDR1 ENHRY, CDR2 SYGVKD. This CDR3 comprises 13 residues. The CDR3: CAIRGGTTDTQYF. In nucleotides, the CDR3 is TGTGCCATCAGGGGCGGTACCACAGATACGCAGTATTTT.

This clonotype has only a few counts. In DNA, the CDR3 is TGTGCCAGCAGCTTAGTGGGTACACTAGGTTCGGATGAGCAGTTCTTC. Protein: CASSLVGTLGSDEQFF. The V gene is TRBV7-2, the J gene TRBJ2-1, with D perhaps TRBD2 (5 bases). Germline-derived CDR1 and CDR2 are SGHTA and FQGNSA. Deletions cut 1 base from V and 8 bases from J, with 18 bases between. The CDR3 is 16 residues long.

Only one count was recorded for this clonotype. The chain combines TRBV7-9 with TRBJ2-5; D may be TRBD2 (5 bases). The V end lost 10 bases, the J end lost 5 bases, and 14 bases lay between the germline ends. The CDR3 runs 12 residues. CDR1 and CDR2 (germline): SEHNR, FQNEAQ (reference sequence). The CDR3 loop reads CATQDFSETQYF. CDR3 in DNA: TGTGCCACCCAGGACTTCTCCGAGACCCAGTACTTC.